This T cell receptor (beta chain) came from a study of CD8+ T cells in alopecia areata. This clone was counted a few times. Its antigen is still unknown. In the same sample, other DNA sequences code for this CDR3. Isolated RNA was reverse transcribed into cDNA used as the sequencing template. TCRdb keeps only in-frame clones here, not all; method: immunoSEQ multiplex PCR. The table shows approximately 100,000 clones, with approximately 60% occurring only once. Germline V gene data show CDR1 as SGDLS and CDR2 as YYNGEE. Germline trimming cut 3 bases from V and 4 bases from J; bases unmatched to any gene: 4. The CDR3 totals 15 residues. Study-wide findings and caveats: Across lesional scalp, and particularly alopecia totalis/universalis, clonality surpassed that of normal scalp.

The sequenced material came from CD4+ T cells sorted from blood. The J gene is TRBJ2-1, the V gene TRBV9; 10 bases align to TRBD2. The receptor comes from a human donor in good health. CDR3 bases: TGTGCCAGCAGCGCCCGACTAGCGGGTTACAATGAGCAGTTCTTC. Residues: CASSARLAGYNEQFF. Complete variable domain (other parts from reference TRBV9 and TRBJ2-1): DSGVTQTPKHLITATGQRVTLRCSPRSGDLSVYWYQQSLDQGLQFLIQYYNGEERAKGNILERFSAQQFPDLHSELNLSSLELGDSALYFCASSARLAGYNEQFFGPGTRLTVL.